This T cell receptor beta chain was found in a study of human T cells and chemical hapten exposure. Study summary: Largely, small differences in pooled library volume made per-sample TCR yields vary.

In the case of this clonotype: No antigen is known for it.

Overall study findings and caveats: No shift was seen in TCRs above 1 in 1000 frequency with DPC sensitization.

The sample's time point: patch test 1, 2 weeks after DPC sensitization. As for treatment: therapeutic diphenylcyclopropenone sensitization with weekly scalp DPC. People who gave samples had alopecia, were 18 to 70 years old, and were suitable for DPC. Single cDNA molecules in the library carried unique molecular identifiers attached during preparation. Via MiXCR, TCRdb re-called the RACE reads, giving one row per CDR3 protein. The data contain about 120,000 distinct CDR3 sequences, 9% to 14% of them singletons. The material was whole blood, obtained in connection with sensitization to the hapten diphenylcyclopropenone (DPC). The source of this sequence is a woman aged 45 to 65 with alopecia areata. Some clones in this sample may be carry-over from other donors' samples.

CDR3 loop: CASYGLGGGLAKNIQYF. CDR3 DNA: TGTGCCAGTTACGGTCTTGGGGGCGGACTAGCCAAAAACATTCAGTACTTC. V is TRBV28 and J is TRBJ2-4, with D possibly being TRBD1 (6 bases). The CDR3 extends over 17 amino acids. V was shortened by 9 bases and J by 0 bases, with 21 bases between the two germline ends. Germline V gives CDR1 MDHEN, CDR2 SYDVKM.